Described below is a single TCR beta chain sequence and its context. Which antigen it targets is not known. Base quality data are lacking; no much larger clone is found one base away. This sample was included in a study of response to subunit inactivated influenza vaccine (dated by TCRdb to the late 2010s). Study-level background: The study used deep quantitative T cell receptor repertoire profiling to track responses to a trivalent subunit inactivated influenza vaccine. Results the study describes overall, beyond this receptor: The authors suggested that each seasonal influenza vaccination may recruit only a limited number of new T cells.

The library was generated by RT-PCR. Sequencer: Illumina HiSeq 2500. TCRdb reprocessed the public reads (quality trimming at Q25 with fastp, clone calling with MiXCR) and kept in-frame beta chains. Rows with one shared CDR3 protein collapse into an entry with the most common genes and DNA. The sample table contains 710,000 or so distinct CDR3 sequences; only one count was recorded for around a sixth of them. Of the sample, around a tenth falls within the top ten clones. Trimming takes 2 bases off V and 2 bases off J; junction bases not matched to a gene: 5. CDR3 length: 16 amino acids, cysteine to phenylalanine. Of all the DNA, just the CDR3 is kept, 48 bases in frame from base 1. Per the germline V gene, SGDLS is the CDR1 and YYNGEE is the CDR2.

Here the chain combines TRBV9 and TRBJ2-7; 12 bases in between match TRBD2. This receptor was identified in a man between 50 and 59 years old who received an inactivated influenza vaccine. Donor details come from another sample of the same person, matched by shared clones. The sample consisted of PBMCs from blood, taken 11 to 12 days after vaccination. The nucleotides are TGTGCCAGCAGCGTCGCTGGACTAGCGGGGACCTACGAGCAGTACTTC. Its translation is CASSVAGLAGTYEQYF.